The 22 T cell receptor beta chains listed next were all sequenced from one sample in a study of T cell responses to AZD1222 COVID-19 vaccine. TCRdb keeps only in-frame clones here, not all; method: immunoSEQ multiplex PCR. The repertoire has 150,000 or so clones, roughly nine tenths of them found once; the top ten carry about 1.5%. The specimen comprised peripheral blood, sampled on day 0 of AZD1222 vaccination. Source of these receptors: an adult in good health.

Points on this clone: Germline and junction disagree at one end, which may indicate a read error. V usage is TRBV6-5 and J usage is TRBJ2-4; 7 positions match TRBD1. The CDR3 covers 13 residues. Germline loops: CDR1 MNHEY, CDR2 SVGAGI. The CDR3 sequence: CASSGTAINIQYF. The CDR3 DNA follows: TGTGCCAGCAGCGGGACAGCCATAAACATTCAGTACTTC.

This sequence joins TRBV5-6 and TRBJ1-1; D unresolved. The CDR3 runs to 13 residues. Per germline, CDR1 SGHDT and CDR2 YYEEEE. The ends were cut back, 2 bases at V and 6 bases at J, with 11 bases in the middle. The CDR3 DNA reads TGTGCCAGCAGCTTTGGAGGGAGCCCTGAAGCTTTCTTT. Translating it yields CASSFGGSPEAFF.

This clone was counted between two and nine times. J is TRBJ1-5 and V is TRBV6-6; no definite D call. This CDR3 spans 12 amino acids. The V gene's germline CDR1 is MNHNY and CDR2 SVGAGI (reference sequence). V lost 2 bases, J lost 5 bases, and 4 bases lay in between. The DNA of the CDR3 is TGTGCCAGCAGTTACGCCGATCAGCCCCAGCATTTT. The encoded protein is CASSYADQPQHF.

The V call is TRBV30, the J call TRBJ2-1; TRBD2 matches 13 bases. Trimming removed 3 bases from V and 7 bases from J; junction bases left unmatched: 18. Per germline, CDR1 GTSNPN and CDR2 SVGIG (reference sequence). CDR3 size: 19 residues. CDR3 region: CAWRVRGLAGDSLFNEQFF. DNA for the CDR3: TGTGCCTGGAGAGTTAGAGGACTAGCGGGAGATAGTTTGTTTAATGAGCAGTTCTTC.

This chain links TRBV27 with TRBJ1-1, with 7 positions matching TRBD1. Germline V lookup: CDR1 MNHEY, CDR2 SMNVEV (reference sequence). The length of the CDR3 is 13 residues. Trimming removed 4 bases from V and 4 bases from J; junction bases left unmatched: 3. The CDR3 here is CASSSRGATEAFF. The CDR3 region has the DNA TGTGCCAGCAGTTCCAGGGGGGCCACTGAAGCTTTCTTT.

This clone has only one observation. The rearrangement links TRBV6-5 to TRBJ2-2; 7 nucleotides agree with TRBD2. Germline V CDR1 and CDR2: MNHEY, SVGAGI. The CDR3 has 15 residues. V trimming: 6 bases; J trimming: 6 bases; junction bases outside the gene matches: 10. The chain's CDR3 is CASSPGTNSAGELFF. The CDR3 DNA sequence: TGTGCCAGCAGCCCCGGGACTAATTCGGCCGGGGAGCTGTTTTTT.

The chain joins TRBV2 to TRBJ2-3, with D hard to call. Germline assignment: CDR1 SNHLY and CDR2 FYNNEI. Trimming removed 4 bases at V and 9 bases at J, with 17 bases between. The CDR3 loop spans 14 amino acids. CDR3 nucleotide sequence: TGTGCCAGCAGTGGCGAGCTCGGCACGGCCACGCAGTATTTT. Encoded protein: CASSGELGTATQYF.

The chain carries TRBV13 and TRBJ2-1; TRBD2 matches 7 bases. V dropped 0 bases and J dropped 4; count of bases not matched to a gene: 9. From germline, CDR1 is PRHDT and CDR2 FYEKMQ (reference sequence). The CDR3 is 17 amino acids. The CDR3 DNA reads as TGTGCCAGCAGCTTAGGCGAGCGGGACCTAAAATACAATGAGCAGTTCTTC. Translation: CASSLGERDLKYNEQFF.

This chain joins TRBV18 and TRBJ2-7, with D perhaps TRBD2 (5 bases). The CDR3 is made up of 14 amino acids. The V gene's germline CDR1 is KGHSH and CDR2 LQKENI. Trimming shortened V by 6 bases and J by 3 bases, and 15 bases separated the two germline ends. CDR3 DNA: TGTGCCAGCTCGCGAGAGGGATACATCTACGAGCAGTACTTC. Translated, it gives CASSREGYIYEQYF.

This clone was seen a handful of times. Other nucleotide sequences in the sample specify the same CDR3. The chain employs TRBV27 and TRBJ2-5; D is unclear. The V end lost 1 base, the J end lost 4 bases, and 4 bases lay between the germline ends. Germline V gene sequence: CDR1 MNHEY, CDR2 SMNVEV (reference sequence). This CDR3 is 12 amino acids long. The CDR3 DNA is TGTGCCAGCAGTTTATGGGGAGAGACCCAGTACTTC. Encoded protein: CASSLWGETQYF.

The chain joins TRBV7-2 to TRBJ1-5; weak D call: TRBD1 (5 bases). Germline CDR1 SGHTA, CDR2 FQGNSA. This CDR3 is 13 amino acids long. Trimming took 3 bases from V and 4 from J, leaving 7 bases between them. The CDR3 loop reads CASSFGGNQPQHF. DNA of the CDR3: TGTGCCAGCAGCTTTGGGGGTAATCAGCCCCAGCATTTT.

This clone was observed once. CDR3 coding DNA: TGTGCCAGCAGCTTAGTCGGGGCGTACACAGATACGCAGTATTTT. This encodes CASSLVGAYTDTQYF. J is TRBJ2-3 and V is TRBV11-3; either TRBD1 or TRBD2 may fit D (5 bases each). The V end was cut by 1 base, the J end by 2 bases, with 10 bases between. Per germline, CDR1 SGHNT and CDR2 YENEEA. This CDR3 region has 15 residues.

The chain uses TRBV30 and TRBJ2-2; 7 bases match TRBD2. Germline assignment: CDR1 GTSNPN and CDR2 SVGIG (reference sequence). The CDR3 is made up of 16 amino acids. V lost 2 bases to trimming and J lost 1 base; unmatched junction nucleotides: 7. The CDR3 nucleotides read TGTGCCTGGAGTTATGGGACTATTCAGAACACCGGGGAGCTGTTTTTT. It specifies CAWSYGTIQNTGELFF.

The table lists this clone with a count of one. The chain is built from TRBV7-3 and TRBJ2-1, with D possibly matching TRBD1 (5 bases). Germline V gene sequence: CDR1 SGHTA, CDR2 FQGTGA. Trimming cost V 3 bases and J 4 bases, with 7 bases left between them. This CDR3 spans 13 amino acids. The CDR3 nucleotides are TGTGCCAGCAGCTTGACAGCTTACAATGAGCAGTTCTTC. Translated, it gives CASSLTAYNEQFF.

The rearrangement links TRBV11-2 to TRBJ2-7; 8 positions match TRBD1. This CDR3 has 18 amino acids. Germline CDR1 reads SGHAT; CDR2 reads FQNNGV. The trim removed 1 base at V and 3 bases at J, leaving 14 bases unmatched. This chain's CDR3 is CASSLVGQGKGRSYEQYF. DNA of the CDR3: TGTGCCAGCAGCTTAGTTGGACAGGGAAAAGGCCGGAGCTACGAGCAGTACTTC.

The chain is built from TRBV5-4 and TRBJ2-5, with a possible D match to TRBD2 (5 bases). The CDR3 extends over 15 amino acids. Germline assignment: CDR1 SGHNT and CDR2 YYREEE (reference sequence). V lost 0 bases and J lost 5, with 14 bases in between. CDR3 sequence: CASSLEGNRGETQYF. CDR3 DNA sequence: TGTGCCAGCAGCTTGGAGGGCAACCGCGGGGAGACCCAGTACTTC.

V usage is TRBV18 and J usage is TRBJ2-7; TRBD2 matches at 12 bases. The CDR3 length is 15 residues. CDR1 and CDR2 (germline): KGHSH, LQKENI. V trimming: 3 bases; J trimming: 1 base; junction bases outside the gene matches: 1. CDR3 sequence (DNA): TGTGCCAGCTCACCCGGACTAGCGGGATCCTACGAGCAGTACTTC. Amino acids: CASSPGLAGSYEQYF. Combining the CDR3 with reference TRBV18 and TRBJ2-7 gives the whole variable domain NAGVMQNPRHLVRRRGQEARLRCSPMKGHSHVYWYRQLPEEGLKFMVYLQKENIIDESGMPKERFSAEFPKEGPSILRIQQVVRGDSAAYFCASSPGLAGSYEQYFGPGTRLTVT.

This clone came up once. J is TRBJ1-4 and V is TRBV5-6, with unresolved D. This CDR3 has 14 amino acids. The V and J ends lost 0 bases and 6 bases respectively, with 9 bases between them. Germline loops: CDR1 SGHDT, CDR2 YYEEEE. This CDR3 reads CASSLGTADEKLFF. The CDR3 DNA follows: TGTGCCAGCAGCTTGGGGACCGCAGATGAAAAACTGTTTTTT.

This chain uses TRBV28 with TRBJ1-1; D remains ambiguous. The germline gives CDR1 MDHEN, CDR2 SYDVKM. The CDR3 is 11 amino acids. V was pared by 5 bases and J by 10 bases, with 11 bases between. The CDR3 DNA follows: TGTGCCAGCAGTGCAGATCGTAGAGCTTTCTTT. This translates into CASSADRRAFF.

CDR3 loop: CASSSPNLGPQHF. In nucleotides, the CDR3 is TGTGCCAGCAGCTCCCCTAACTTGGGACCCCAGCATTTT. The V and J genes are TRBV7-2 and TRBJ1-5; D is uncertain. The CDR3 totals 13 residues. Trimming took off 4 bases at V and 10 bases at J, with 14 bases between the two ends. CDR1 and CDR2 (germline): SGHTA, FQGNSA.

The J gene is TRBJ2-1, the V gene TRBV7-2, with D unclear. The CDR3 totals 15 residues. Germline CDR1 SGHTA, CDR2 FQGNSA. V lost 0 bases and J 0 bases, leaving 6 bases between the germline ends. The DNA for the CDR3 is TGTGCCAGCAGCTTAGCGATGAGCTCCTACAATGAGCAGTTCTTC. This translates into CASSLAMSSYNEQFF. Complete variable domain (other parts from reference TRBV7-2 and TRBJ2-1): GAGVSQSPSNKVTEKGKDVELRCDPISGHTALYWYRQSLGQGLEFLIYFQGNSAPDKSGLPSDRFSAERTGGSVSTLTIQRTQQEDSAVYLCASSLAMSSYNEQFFGPGTRLTVL.

The rearrangement joins TRBV19 to TRBJ1-6, with 7 bases aligning to TRBD1. Germline trimming cut 4 bases from V and 5 bases from J; bases unmatched to any gene: 8. This CDR3 has 16 amino acids. CDR1 and CDR2 from the germline V gene are LNHDA and SQIVND (reference sequence). For the CDR3, the DNA is TGTGCCAGTAGTACCCCGGGACAGCGTAATAATTCACCCCTCCACTTT. Its translation: CASSTPGQRNNSPLHF.